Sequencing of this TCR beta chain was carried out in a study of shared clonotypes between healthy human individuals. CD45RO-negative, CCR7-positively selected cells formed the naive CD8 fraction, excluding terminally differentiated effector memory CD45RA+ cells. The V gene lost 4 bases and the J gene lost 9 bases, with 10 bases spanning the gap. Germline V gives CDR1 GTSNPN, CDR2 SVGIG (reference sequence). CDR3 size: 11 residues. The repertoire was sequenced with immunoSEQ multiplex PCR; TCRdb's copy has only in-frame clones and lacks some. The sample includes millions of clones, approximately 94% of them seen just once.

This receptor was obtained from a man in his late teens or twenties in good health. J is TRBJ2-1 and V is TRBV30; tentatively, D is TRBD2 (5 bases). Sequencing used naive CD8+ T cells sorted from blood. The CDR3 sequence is CAWNSLAEQFF. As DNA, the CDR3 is TGTGCCTGGAACTCCCTAGCTGAGCAGTTCTTC.